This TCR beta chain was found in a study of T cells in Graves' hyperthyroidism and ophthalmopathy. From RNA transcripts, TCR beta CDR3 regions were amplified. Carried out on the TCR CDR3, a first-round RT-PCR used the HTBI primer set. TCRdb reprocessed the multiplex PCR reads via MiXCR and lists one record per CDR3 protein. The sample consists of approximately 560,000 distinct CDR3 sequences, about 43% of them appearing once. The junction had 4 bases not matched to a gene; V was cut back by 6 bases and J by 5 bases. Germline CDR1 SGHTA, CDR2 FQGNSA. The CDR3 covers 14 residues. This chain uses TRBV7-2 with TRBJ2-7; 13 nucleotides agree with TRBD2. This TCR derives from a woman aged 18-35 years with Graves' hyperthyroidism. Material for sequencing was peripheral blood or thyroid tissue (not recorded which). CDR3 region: CASSRTSGSHEQYF. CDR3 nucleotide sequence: TGTGCCAGCAGTCGGACTAGCGGGAGCCACGAGCAGTACTTC.